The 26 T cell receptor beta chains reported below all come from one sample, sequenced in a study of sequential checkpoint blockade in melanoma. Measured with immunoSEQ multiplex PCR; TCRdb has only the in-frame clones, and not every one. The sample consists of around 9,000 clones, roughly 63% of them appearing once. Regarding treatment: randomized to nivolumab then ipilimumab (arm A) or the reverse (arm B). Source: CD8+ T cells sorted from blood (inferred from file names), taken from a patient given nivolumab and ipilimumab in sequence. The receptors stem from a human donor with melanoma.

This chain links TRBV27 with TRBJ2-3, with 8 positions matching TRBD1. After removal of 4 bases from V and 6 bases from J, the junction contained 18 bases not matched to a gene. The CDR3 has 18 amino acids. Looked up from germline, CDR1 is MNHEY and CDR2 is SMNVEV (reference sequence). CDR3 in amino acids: CASSSRPGTGSGLDTQYF. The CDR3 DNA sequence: TGTGCCAGCAGTTCACGTCCCGGGACAGGTTCAGGTCTGGATACGCAGTATTTT.

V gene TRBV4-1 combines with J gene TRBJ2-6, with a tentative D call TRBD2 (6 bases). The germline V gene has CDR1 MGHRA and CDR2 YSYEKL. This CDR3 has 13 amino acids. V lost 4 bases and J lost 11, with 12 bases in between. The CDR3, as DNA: TGCGCCAGCAGCCCTCCGGGAGCGGACGTCCTGACTTTC. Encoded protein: CASSPPGADVLTF.

The DNA for the CDR3 is TGTGCCAGCAGCTCACAGGGGTCAGGTCAGCCCCAGCATTTT. Translation: CASSSQGSGQPQHF. V usage is TRBV5-6 and J usage is TRBJ1-5, with 7 bases fitting TRBD1. The CDR3 is made up of 14 amino acids. The germline V gene has CDR1 SGHDT and CDR2 YYEEEE. V lost 3 bases to trimming and J lost 6 bases; unmatched junction nucleotides: 6.

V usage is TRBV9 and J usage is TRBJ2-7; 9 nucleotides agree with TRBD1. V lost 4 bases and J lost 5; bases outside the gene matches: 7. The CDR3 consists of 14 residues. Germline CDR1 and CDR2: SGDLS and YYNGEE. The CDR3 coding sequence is TGTGCCAGCAGCACTACAGGGGGCCTGGACGAGCAGTACTTC. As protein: CASSTTGGLDEQYF.

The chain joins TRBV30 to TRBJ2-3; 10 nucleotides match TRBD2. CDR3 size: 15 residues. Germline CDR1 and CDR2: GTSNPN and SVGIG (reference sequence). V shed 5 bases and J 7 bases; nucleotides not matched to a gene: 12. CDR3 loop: CAWGGLAGARHTQYF. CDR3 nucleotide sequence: TGTGCCTGGGGGGGGCTAGCGGGGGCCCGGCATACGCAGTATTTT.

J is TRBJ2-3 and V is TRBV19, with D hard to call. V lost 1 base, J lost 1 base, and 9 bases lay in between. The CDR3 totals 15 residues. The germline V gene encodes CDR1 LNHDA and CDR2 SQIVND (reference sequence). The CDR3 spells CASSIGAFGTDTQYF. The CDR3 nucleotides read TGTGCCAGTAGTATAGGAGCGTTCGGCACAGATACGCAGTATTTT.

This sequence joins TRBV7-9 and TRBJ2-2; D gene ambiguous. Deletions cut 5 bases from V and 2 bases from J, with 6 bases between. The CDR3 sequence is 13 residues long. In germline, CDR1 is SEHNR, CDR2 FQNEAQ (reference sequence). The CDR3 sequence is CASSPSNTGELFF. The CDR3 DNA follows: TGTGCCAGCAGCCCCTCCAACACCGGGGAGCTGTTTTTT.

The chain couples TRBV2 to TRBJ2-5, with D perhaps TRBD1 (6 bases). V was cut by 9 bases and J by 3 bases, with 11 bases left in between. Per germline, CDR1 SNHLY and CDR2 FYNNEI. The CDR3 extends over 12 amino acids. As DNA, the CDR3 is TGTGCCAGACAGGGCTTTGAAGAGACCCAGTACTTC. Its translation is CARQGFEETQYF. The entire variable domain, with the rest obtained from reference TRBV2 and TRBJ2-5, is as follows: EPEVTQTPSHQVTQMGQEVILRCVPISNHLYFYWYRQILGQKVEFLVSFYNNEISEKSEIFDDQFSVERPDGSNFTLKIRSTKLEDSAMYFCARQGFEETQYFGPGTRLLVL.

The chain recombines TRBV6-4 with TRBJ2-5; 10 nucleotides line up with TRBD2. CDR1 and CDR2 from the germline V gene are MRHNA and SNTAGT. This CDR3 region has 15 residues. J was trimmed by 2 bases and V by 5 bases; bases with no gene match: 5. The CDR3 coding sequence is TGTGCCAGCAGTAGCGTAGCGGGGGGTCAAGAGACCCAGTACTTC. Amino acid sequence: CASSSVAGGQETQYF.

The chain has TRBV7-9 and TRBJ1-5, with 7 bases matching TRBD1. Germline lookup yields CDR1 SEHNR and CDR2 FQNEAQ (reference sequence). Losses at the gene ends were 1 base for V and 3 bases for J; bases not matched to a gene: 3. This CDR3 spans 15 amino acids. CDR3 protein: CASSLEQGYNQPQHF. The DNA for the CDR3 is TGTGCCAGCAGCTTAGAACAGGGGTACAATCAGCCCCAGCATTTT.

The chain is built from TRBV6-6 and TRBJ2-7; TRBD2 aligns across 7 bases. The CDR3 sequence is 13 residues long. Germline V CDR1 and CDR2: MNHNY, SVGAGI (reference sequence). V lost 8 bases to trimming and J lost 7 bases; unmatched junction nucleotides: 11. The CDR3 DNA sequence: TGTGCCAGCGGGACTAATAATTTGGGGGAGCAGTACTTC. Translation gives CASGTNNLGEQYF.

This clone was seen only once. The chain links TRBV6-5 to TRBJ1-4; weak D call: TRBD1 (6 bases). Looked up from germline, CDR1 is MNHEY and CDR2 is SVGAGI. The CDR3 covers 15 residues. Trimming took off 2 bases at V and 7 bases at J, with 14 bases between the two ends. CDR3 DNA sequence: TGTGCCAGCAGTTACACCACAGGGAGTAGTGAAAAACTGTTTTTT. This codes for CASSYTTGSSEKLFF.

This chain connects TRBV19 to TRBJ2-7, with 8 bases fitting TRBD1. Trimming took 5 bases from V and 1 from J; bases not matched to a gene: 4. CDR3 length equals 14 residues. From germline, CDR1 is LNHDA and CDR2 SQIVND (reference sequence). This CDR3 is CASSPQGVSYEQYF. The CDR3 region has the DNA TGTGCCAGTAGTCCACAGGGGGTGTCCTACGAGCAGTACTTC. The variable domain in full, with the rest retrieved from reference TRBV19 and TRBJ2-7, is DGGITQSPKYLFRKEGQNVTLSCEQNLNHDAMYWYRQDPGQGLRLIYYSQIVNDFQKGDIAEGYSVSREKKESFPLTVTSAQKNPTAFYLCASSPQGVSYEQYFGPGTRLTVT.

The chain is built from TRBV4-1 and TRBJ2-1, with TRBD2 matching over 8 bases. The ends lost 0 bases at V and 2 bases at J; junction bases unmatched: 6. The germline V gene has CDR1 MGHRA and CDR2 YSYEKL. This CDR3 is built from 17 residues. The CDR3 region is CASSQEGVAGTYNEQFF. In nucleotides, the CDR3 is TGCGCCAGCAGCCAAGAAGGAGTAGCGGGGACCTACAATGAGCAGTTCTTC.

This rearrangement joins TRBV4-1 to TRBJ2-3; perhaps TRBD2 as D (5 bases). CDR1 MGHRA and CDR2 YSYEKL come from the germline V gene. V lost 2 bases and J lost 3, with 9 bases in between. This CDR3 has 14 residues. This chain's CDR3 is CASSQYTGTDTQYF. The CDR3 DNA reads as TGCGCCAGCAGCCAATACACGGGAACAGATACGCAGTATTTT.

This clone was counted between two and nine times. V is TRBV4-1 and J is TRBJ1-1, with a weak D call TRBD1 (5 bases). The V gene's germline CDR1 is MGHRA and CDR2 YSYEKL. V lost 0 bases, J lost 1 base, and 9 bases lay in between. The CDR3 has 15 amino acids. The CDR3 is CASSQDSGGNTEAFF. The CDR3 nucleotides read TGCGCCAGCAGCCAAGATAGCGGGGGGAACACTGAAGCTTTCTTT.

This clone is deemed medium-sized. The CDR3 reads CASSWDSSTDTQYF. The CDR3 DNA is TGTGCCAGCAGCTGGGACAGCTCCACAGATACGCAGTATTTT. V is TRBV5-4 and J is TRBJ2-3; 7 bases are a match to TRBD1. CDR1 and CDR2 (germline): SGHNT, YYREEE (reference sequence). CDR3 length: 14 amino acids. V dropped 3 bases and J dropped 2; count of bases not matched to a gene: 3.

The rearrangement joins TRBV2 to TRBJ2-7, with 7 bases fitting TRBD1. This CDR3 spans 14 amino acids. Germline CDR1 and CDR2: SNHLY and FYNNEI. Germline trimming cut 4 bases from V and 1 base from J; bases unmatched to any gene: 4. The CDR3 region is CASSAQGRSYEQYF. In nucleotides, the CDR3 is TGTGCCAGCAGTGCACAGGGGCGGTCCTACGAGCAGTACTTC.

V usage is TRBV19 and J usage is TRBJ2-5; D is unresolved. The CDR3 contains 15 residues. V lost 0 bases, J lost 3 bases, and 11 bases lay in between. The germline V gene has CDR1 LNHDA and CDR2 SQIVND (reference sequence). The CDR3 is CASSIDAGSKETQYF. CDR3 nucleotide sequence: TGTGCCAGTAGTATAGATGCCGGGTCGAAAGAGACCCAGTACTTC.

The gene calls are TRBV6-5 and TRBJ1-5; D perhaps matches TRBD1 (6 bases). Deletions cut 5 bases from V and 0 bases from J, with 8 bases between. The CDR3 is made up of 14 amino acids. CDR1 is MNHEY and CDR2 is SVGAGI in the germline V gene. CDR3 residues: CASSAGDSNQPQHF. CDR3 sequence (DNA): TGTGCCAGCAGTGCAGGGGATAGCAATCAGCCCCAGCATTTT.

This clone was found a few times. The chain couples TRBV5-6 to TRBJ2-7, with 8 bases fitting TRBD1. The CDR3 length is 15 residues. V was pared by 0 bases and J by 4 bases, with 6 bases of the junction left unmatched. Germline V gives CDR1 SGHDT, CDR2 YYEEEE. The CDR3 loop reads CASSLAPGTGYEQYF. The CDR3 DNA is TGTGCCAGCAGCTTGGCTCCCGGGACAGGATACGAGCAGTACTTC.

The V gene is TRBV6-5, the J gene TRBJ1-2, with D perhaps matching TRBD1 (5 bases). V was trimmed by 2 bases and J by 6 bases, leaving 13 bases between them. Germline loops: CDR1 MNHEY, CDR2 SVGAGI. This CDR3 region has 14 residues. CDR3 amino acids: CASSYVAGRDGYTF. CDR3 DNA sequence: TGTGCCAGCAGTTACGTCGCAGGGAGGGATGGCTACACCTTC.

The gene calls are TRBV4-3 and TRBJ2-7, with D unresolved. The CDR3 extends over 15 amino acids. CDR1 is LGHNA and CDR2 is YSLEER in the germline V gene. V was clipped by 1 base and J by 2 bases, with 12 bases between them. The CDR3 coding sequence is TGCGCCAGCAGCCAAGCTCCCTCTGTCCCCTACGAGCAGTACTTC. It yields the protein CASSQAPSVPYEQYF.

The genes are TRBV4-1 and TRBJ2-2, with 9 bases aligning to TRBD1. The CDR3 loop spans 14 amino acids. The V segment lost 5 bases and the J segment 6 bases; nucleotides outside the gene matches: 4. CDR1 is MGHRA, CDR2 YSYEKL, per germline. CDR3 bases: TGCGCCAGCAGCGGACAGGGGTCGGCCGGGGAGCTGTTTTTT. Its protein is CASSGQGSAGELFF.

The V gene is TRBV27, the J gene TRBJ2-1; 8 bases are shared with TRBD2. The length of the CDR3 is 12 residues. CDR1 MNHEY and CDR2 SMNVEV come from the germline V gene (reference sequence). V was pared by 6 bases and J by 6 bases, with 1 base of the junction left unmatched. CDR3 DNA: TGTGCCAGCAGGCGGGGGGCCAATGAGCAGTTCTTC. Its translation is CASRRGANEQFF.

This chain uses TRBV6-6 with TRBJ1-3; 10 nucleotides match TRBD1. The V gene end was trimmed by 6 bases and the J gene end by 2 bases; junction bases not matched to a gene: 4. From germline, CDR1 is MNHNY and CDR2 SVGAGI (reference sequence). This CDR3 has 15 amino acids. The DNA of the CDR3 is TGTGCCAGCAGAGCAGACAGGGGGCCTGGAAACACCATATATTTT. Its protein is CASRADRGPGNTIYF.